This TCR beta chain was obtained from a study of lymphopenia after photon versus proton radiotherapy. Sequencing was performed with immunoSEQ multiplex PCR; in TCRdb, only in-frame clones are kept and a portion is missing. The sample shows approximately 53,000 clones, around 90% of them seen only once. With V trimmed by 3 bases and J by 6 bases, 6 bases remained unmatched. This CDR3 contains 15 residues. CDR1 is SGHRS, CDR2 YFSETQ, per germline. Specimen: peripheral blood, collected from a patient treated with photon-based radiotherapy. The chain joins TRBV5-1 to TRBJ2-1; 10 nucleotides match TRBD1. This sequence was found in a woman aged 40 to 50 with cholangiocarcinoma. The chain's CDR3 is CASSSGQGNPNEQFF. CDR3 nucleotide sequence: TGCGCCAGCAGCTCGGGACAGGGGAACCCCAATGAGCAGTTCTTC.